In this sample, the clone carrying this T cell receptor beta chain turned up a few times. Enrolment of Seattle patients took place during active infection, and they were followed longitudinally. The data originate from a study of blood T cell repertoires in COVID-19. For the study at large: COVID-19 samples collected from the United States, Italy and Spain covered acute and convalescent phases. Sources were T cells, B-cell-depleted T cells, or PBMCs; the material itself was cDNA or gDNA.

The CDR3 has 12 residues. Trimming removed 6 bases from V and 9 bases from J, with 12 bases in between. Germline CDR1 and CDR2: LNHDA and SQIVND (reference sequence). The method was immunoSEQ multiplex PCR; TCRdb's version includes in-frame clones alone and lacks a portion of them. The sample records fewer than 350,000 clones, about nine tenths being singletons. The clonotype was recovered from a man aged 25-45 years with COVID-19, enrolled during active disease. The sequenced sample consisted of peripheral blood. V usage is TRBV19 and J usage is TRBJ1-5; a possible D gene is TRBD1 (5 bases). CDR3 residues: CASRGQGGPQHF. CDR3 DNA: TGTGCCAGTAGGGGGCAGGGTGGGCCCCAGCATTTT.